There are a few counts of the clone carrying this T cell receptor beta chain. Authors' methods: Reference gene primer amplification in the assay estimated nucleated cell counts. Measured with immunoSEQ multiplex PCR; TCRdb has only the in-frame clones, and not every one. V and J calls and clone size come straight from that table; D and trimming were deduced from the DNA. Of 200,000 or so clones detected, approximately 85% appear once; the ten largest clones hold approximately 11%. This record comes from a study of blood T cell repertoires in COVID-19. Study context: Donors in the United States, Italy and Spain gave samples during acute or convalescent COVID-19. Sample material is recorded as cDNA or gDNA derived from T cells, B-cell-depleted T cells, or PBMCs.

The germline V gene has CDR1 MNHEY and CDR2 SVGEGT. V was trimmed by 5 bases and J by 3 bases, leaving 11 bases between them. CDR3 length: 13 amino acids. The chain couples TRBV6-2 or TRBV6-3 to TRBJ2-7, with a weak D call TRBD2 (6 bases). The sample taken for sequencing was peripheral blood. The origin of this receptor is a human donor with active or convalescent COVID-19. The donor label of this sample is uncertain. The CDR3 protein is CASSGGNRYEQYF. The CDR3 bases are TGTGCCAGCAGTGGGGGGAACCGCTACGAGCAGTACTTC.